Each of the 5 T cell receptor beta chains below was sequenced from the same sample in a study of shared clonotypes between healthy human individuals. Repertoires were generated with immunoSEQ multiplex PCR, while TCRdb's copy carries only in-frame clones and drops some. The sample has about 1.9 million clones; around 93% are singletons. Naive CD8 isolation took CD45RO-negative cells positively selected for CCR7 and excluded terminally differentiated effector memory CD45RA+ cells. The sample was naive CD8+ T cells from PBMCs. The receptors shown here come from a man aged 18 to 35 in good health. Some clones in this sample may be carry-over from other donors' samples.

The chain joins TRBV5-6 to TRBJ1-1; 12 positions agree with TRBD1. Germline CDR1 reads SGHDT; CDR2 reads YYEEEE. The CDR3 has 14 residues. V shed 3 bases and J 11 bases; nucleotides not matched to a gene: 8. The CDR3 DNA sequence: TGTGCCAGCAGCTCGGGACAGGGGGCGCTGGGGGCTTTCTTT. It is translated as CASSSGQGALGAFF.

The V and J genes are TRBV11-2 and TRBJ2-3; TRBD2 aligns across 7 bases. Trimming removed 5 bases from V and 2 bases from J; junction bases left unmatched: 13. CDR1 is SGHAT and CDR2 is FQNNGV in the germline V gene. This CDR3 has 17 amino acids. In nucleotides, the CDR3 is TGTGCCAGCAGCCCTACGGGCGGGACTATATTCACAGATACGCAGTATTTT. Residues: CASSPTGGTIFTDTQYF.

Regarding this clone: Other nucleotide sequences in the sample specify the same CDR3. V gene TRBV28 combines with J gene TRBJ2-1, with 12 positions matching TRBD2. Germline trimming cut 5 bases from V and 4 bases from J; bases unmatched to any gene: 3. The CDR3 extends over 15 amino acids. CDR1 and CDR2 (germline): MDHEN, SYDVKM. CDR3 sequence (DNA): TGTGCCAGCAGTCTAGCGGGAGGGGGGTACAATGAGCAGTTCTTC. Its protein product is CASSLAGGGYNEQFF.

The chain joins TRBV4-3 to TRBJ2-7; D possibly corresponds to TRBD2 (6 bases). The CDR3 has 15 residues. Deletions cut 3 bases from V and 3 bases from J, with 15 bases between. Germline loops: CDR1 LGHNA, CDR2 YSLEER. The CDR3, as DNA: TGCGCCAGCAGCCAGACTAGGGAGCTGCTCTACGAGCAGTACTTC. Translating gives CASSQTRELLYEQYF.

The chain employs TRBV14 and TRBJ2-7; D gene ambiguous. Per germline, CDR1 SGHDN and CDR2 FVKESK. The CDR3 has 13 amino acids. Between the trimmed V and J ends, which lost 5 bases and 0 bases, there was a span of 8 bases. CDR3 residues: CASSSGRSYEQYF. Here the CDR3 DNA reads TGTGCCAGCAGCTCTGGGCGCTCCTACGAGCAGTACTTC. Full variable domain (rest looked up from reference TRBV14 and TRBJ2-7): EAGVTQFPSHSVIEKGQTVTLRCDPISGHDNLYWYRRVMGKEIKFLLHFVKESKQDESGMPNNRFLAERTGGTYSTLKVQPAELEDSGVYFCASSSGRSYEQYFGPGTRLTVT.